This TCR beta chain was sequenced for a study of CD8 T cells in Susac syndrome. Germline V lookup: CDR1 SQVTM, CDR2 ANQGSEA. There are 13 residues in the CDR3. Trimming cost V 7 bases and J 0 bases, with 12 bases left between them. cDNA came from about 0.46 to 1 ug RNA primed by random hexamers. The TCR beta CDR3 was amplified by immunoSEQ multiplex PCR across 54 Vbeta, 13 Jbeta. TCRdb called the immunoSEQ multiplex PCR reads again in MiXCR, with one record for every CDR3 protein. The table records 130,000 or so distinct CDR3 sequences, around 96% of them present only once. V and J are TRBV29-1 and TRBJ1-2; D uncertain. The receptor was derived from a human donor with multiple sclerosis. Sequencing used CD4+ T cells from PBMCs. The chain's CDR3 is CSAMDRANYGYTF. In DNA, the CDR3 is TGCAGCGCAATGGACCGAGCTAACTATGGCTACACCTTC.